The sample holds many counts of the clone carrying this T cell receptor beta chain. Antigen unknown. The data originate from a study of T cells in Graves' hyperthyroidism and ophthalmopathy. The study's findings and limits: Ophthalmopathy stood apart from stable hyperthyroidism in a 13 V-J model.

It was RNA transcripts that yielded the amplified TCR beta CDR3 regions. The HTBI set primed first-round TCR CDR3 RT-PCR. TCRdb fed the multiplex PCR reads into MiXCR, producing one record per CDR3 protein. The data hold around 50,000 distinct CDR3 sequences, with less than 50% observed a single time. Germline CDR1 DFQATT, CDR2 SNEGSKA (reference sequence). CDR3 length: 14 amino acids. The junction had 8 bases not matched to a gene; V was cut back by 6 bases and J by 4 bases. V and J are TRBV20-1 and TRBJ2-1; TRBD1 agrees at 8 bases. The sample consisted of blood. The TCR was taken from a woman between 50 and 59 years old with Graves' ophthalmopathy. CDR3 nucleotide sequence: TGCAGTGCGAGTGGTCAGGGGGCATACAATGAGCAGTTCTTC. This codes for CSASGQGAYNEQFF.